What follows is one T cell receptor (beta chain) and its context. As yet, its antigen is unknown. The sample originates from a study of PD-1 blockade in classical Hodgkin lymphoma. Notes on the study in general: Complete responders started with a diversity level that resembled newly diagnosed patients at baseline.

Germline V lookup: CDR1 SEHNR, CDR2 FQNEAQ (reference sequence). Deletions cut 5 bases from V and 5 bases from J, with 15 bases between. This CDR3 comprises 14 residues. Profiled with immunoSEQ multiplex PCR; TCRdb holds only in-frame clones, not every one. The data show 25,000 to 35,000 clones, with approximately 79% seen just once and 0.57% held by the top ten. Indicated time point: cycle 4 day 1 (C4D1), after five to seven weeks of nivolumab. All patients relapsed after autologous stem cell transplantation, and brentuximab vedotin exposure varied. Investigators isolated CD4+ T cells from thawed PBMCs through magnetic negative selection.

This clonotype was obtained from a human donor with classical Hodgkin lymphoma. The chain uses TRBV7-9 and TRBJ1-1; D remains ambiguous. The source was CD4+ T cells from blood, collected before the fourth cycle of nivolumab. CDR3 residues: CASSPKGASTEAFF. In nucleotides, the CDR3 is TGTGCCAGCAGCCCAAAAGGTGCCAGTACTGAAGCTTTCTTT.